This T cell receptor beta chain was sequenced in a study of CD8 T cells in Susac syndrome. Study-wide background: The sequenced Susac syndrome patients included six who had clinically active disease and roughly 8 who were in remission. Study results and limitations: In Susac syndrome, CD4+ T cell repertoires lacked any clonal expansion. As acknowledged by the study, its TCR sequencing and HLA analysis included a relatively small number of individuals.

Random hexamers served to reverse transcribe about 0.5 to 1 ug RNA. Amplification of TCR beta CDR3 by immunoSEQ multiplex PCR spanned 54 Vbeta and 13 Jbeta. TCRdb reprocessed the immunoSEQ multiplex PCR reads with MiXCR, giving one entry per CDR3 protein. The table records 110,000 to 150,000 distinct CDR3 sequences, 90% to 97% of them present only once. Worth noting for this clonotype: The antigen is undetermined.

The CDR3 runs to 14 residues. Germline V lookup: CDR1 SNHLY, CDR2 FYNNEI. Trimming shortened V by 4 bases and J by 1 base, and 10 bases separated the two germline ends. The sequence was obtained from a human donor with Susac syndrome. The rearrangement uses TRBV2 and TRBJ2-5; D remains ambiguous. The sequenced sample was CD4+ T cells from PBMCs. The CDR3 bases are TGTGCCAGCAGTGTTGGGGAAATCCAAGAGACCCAGTACTTC. Translation gives CASSVGEIQETQYF.